What follows is one T cell receptor beta chain and its context. Each CDR3 protein is one row after TCRdb ran MiXCR on the RT-PCR reads. The repertoire holds about 700,000 distinct CDR3 sequences, 15% to 19% seen once, with 11% in the top ten. The sample comes from a study of response to subunit inactivated influenza vaccine. Specimen: PBMCs from blood, collected roughly 12 days after vaccination. The sequence was collected from a man aged 45-65 years who received an inactivated influenza vaccine.

The CDR3 loop reads CASSPSGTSGYNEQFF. Here the CDR3 DNA reads TGTGCCAGCAGCCCTTCCGGGACTAGCGGATACAATGAGCAGTTCTTC. The chain recombines TRBV3-1 with TRBJ2-1; 11 nucleotides line up with TRBD2. The CDR3 has 16 amino acids. The germline V gene has CDR1 LGHDT and CDR2 YNNKEL (reference sequence). The J segment lost 4 bases and the V segment lost 4 bases, leaving 6 bases of the junction unmatched.